Listed below are T cell receptor beta chains from one sample, sequenced in a study of response to subunit inactivated influenza vaccine. One entry per CDR3 protein, called by TCRdb with MiXCR from the RT-PCR reads. The sample records about 580,000 distinct CDR3 sequences, around 13% being singletons. The sequencing here drew on PBMCs from blood, taken 11 to 12 days after vaccination. The receptors originated from a man in his fifties who received an inactivated influenza vaccine. Both conserved end residues are part of each CDR3. Each record gives: D gene, J gene, clone size, V gene, CDR3 length, CDR3 protein, CDR3 DNA. A D gene is named only where the DNA matches it firmly. Some rows mark clone size as missing; the rest say once, few, many or name a class of expanded clone.

D gene: NA
J gene: TRBJ2-6
clone size: few
V gene: TRBV5-6
CDR3 length: 14
CDR3 protein: CASGSMAGANVLTF
CDR3 DNA: TGTGCCAGCGGGTCCATGGCTGGGGCCAACGTCCTGACTTTC

D gene: NA
J gene: TRBJ2-1
clone size: NA
V gene: TRBV9
CDR3 length: 12
CDR3 protein: CASSALVGEQFF
CDR3 DNA: TGTGCCAGCAGCGCCCTAGTAGGCGAGCAGTTCTTC

D gene: NA
J gene: TRBJ2-7
clone size: NA
V gene: TRBV19
CDR3 length: 14
CDR3 protein: CASSASRGNYEQYF
CDR3 DNA: TGTGCCAGTAGCGCTTCACGAGGGAACTACGAGCAGTACTTC

D gene: NA
J gene: TRBJ2-2
clone size: many
V gene: TRBV28
CDR3 length: 16
CDR3 protein: CASSLGQSFGTGELFF
CDR3 DNA: TGTGCCAGCAGTCTGGGACAATCCTTCGGCACCGGGGAGCTGTTTTTT

D gene: NA
J gene: TRBJ1-3
clone size: NA
V gene: TRBV12-3/TRBV12-4
CDR3 length: 14
CDR3 protein: CASSWDISGNTIYF
CDR3 DNA: TGTGCCAGCAGTTGGGACATCTCTGGAAACACCATATATTTT

D gene: NA
J gene: TRBJ2-1
clone size: many
V gene: TRBV15
CDR3 length: 13
CDR3 protein: CATGTKAYNEQFF
CDR3 DNA: TGTGCCACCGGGACAAAGGCCTACAATGAGCAGTTCTTC

D gene: TRBD2
J gene: TRBJ2-1
clone size: few
V gene: TRBV28
CDR3 length: 14
CDR3 protein: CASSLGTRFNEQFF
CDR3 DNA: TGTGCCAGCAGTTTAGGGACTAGATTCAATGAGCAGTTCTTC

D gene: NA
J gene: TRBJ2-3
clone size: NA
V gene: TRBV5-1
CDR3 length: 17
CDR3 protein: CASSRGDSGSSTDTQYF
CDR3 DNA: TGCGCCAGCAGCCGCGGGGACAGCGGATCTAGCACAGATACGCAGTATTTT

D gene: NA
J gene: TRBJ2-3
clone size: few
V gene: TRBV30
CDR3 length: 11
CDR3 protein: CAWGSTDTQYF
CDR3 DNA: TGTGCCTGGGGGAGCACAGATACGCAGTATTTT

D gene: TRBD2
J gene: TRBJ2-5
clone size: NA
V gene: TRBV6-2/TRBV6-3
CDR3 length: 14
CDR3 protein: CASTVAGAVKTQYF
CDR3 DNA: TGTGCCAGCACCGTAGCGGGAGCGGTAAAGACCCAGTACTTC

D gene: TRBD1
J gene: TRBJ2-7
clone size: NA
V gene: TRBV28
CDR3 length: 14
CDR3 protein: CASSLKGTAYEQYF
CDR3 DNA: TGTGCCAGCAGCCTAAAAGGGACAGCGTACGAGCAGTACTTC

D gene: NA
J gene: TRBJ2-1
clone size: NA
V gene: TRBV7-9
CDR3 length: 12
CDR3 protein: CASSLVPQEQFF
CDR3 DNA: TGTGCCAGCAGCTTAGTGCCGCAGGAGCAGTTCTTC

D gene: TRBD2
J gene: TRBJ2-1
clone size: few
V gene: TRBV12-3/TRBV12-4
CDR3 length: 18
CDR3 protein: CASRKFNIAGLSYNEQFF
CDR3 DNA: TGTGCCAGCAGGAAATTTAATATAGCGGGCCTCTCCTACAATGAGCAGTTCTTC

D gene: TRBD1
J gene: TRBJ1-5
clone size: NA
V gene: TRBV15
CDR3 length: 15
CDR3 protein: CATSRIRGPNQPQHF
CDR3 DNA: TGTGCCACCAGCAGAATCAGGGGGCCGAATCAGCCCCAGCATTTT

D gene: NA
J gene: TRBJ2-1
clone size: few
V gene: TRBV5-1
CDR3 length: 18
CDR3 protein: CASRSGPSVRTPYNEQFF
CDR3 DNA: TGCGCCAGCAGGAGTGGGCCTAGCGTGAGGACCCCATACAATGAGCAGTTCTTC

D gene: NA
J gene: TRBJ2-3
clone size: few
V gene: TRBV27
CDR3 length: 14
CDR3 protein: CASSLRVSGDTQYF
CDR3 DNA: TGTGCCAGCAGTTTACGGGTCAGTGGAGATACGCAGTATTTT

D gene: TRBD2
J gene: TRBJ2-7
clone size: few
V gene: TRBV19
CDR3 length: 16
CDR3 protein: CASRKTAGTSGSKQYF
CDR3 DNA: TGTGCCAGTAGAAAGACCGCCGGGACTAGCGGGAGTAAGCAGTACTTC

D gene: NA
J gene: TRBJ1-1
clone size: many
V gene: TRBV12-3/TRBV12-4
CDR3 length: 15
CDR3 protein: CASSPGTLGSTEAFF
CDR3 DNA: TGTGCCAGCAGCCCTGGGACCCTGGGGAGCACTGAAGCTTTCTTT

D gene: NA
J gene: TRBJ2-5
clone size: few
V gene: TRBV20-1
CDR3 length: 14
CDR3 protein: CSALLPGHQETQYF
CDR3 DNA: TGCAGTGCCCTCCTCCCAGGGCACCAAGAGACCCAGTACTTC

D gene: NA
J gene: TRBJ2-5
clone size: NA
V gene: TRBV20-1
CDR3 length: 15
CDR3 protein: CSASTVMDSQETQYF
CDR3 DNA: TGCAGTGCTAGTACCGTTATGGACAGCCAAGAGACCCAGTACTTC

D gene: NA
J gene: TRBJ2-1
clone size: NA
V gene: TRBV7-2
CDR3 length: 14
CDR3 protein: CASRRDASSPKQFF
CDR3 DNA: TGTGCCAGCAGGCGAGATGCCAGTAGCCCCAAGCAGTTCTTC

D gene: NA
J gene: TRBJ2-2
clone size: few
V gene: TRBV12-5
CDR3 length: 16
CDR3 protein: CASGLVLTANTGELFF
CDR3 DNA: TGTGCTAGTGGTTTGGTACTAACAGCGAACACCGGGGAGCTGTTTTTT

D gene: NA
J gene: TRBJ2-1
clone size: NA
V gene: TRBV12-3/TRBV12-4
CDR3 length: 15
CDR3 protein: CASSLGYSTYNEQFF
CDR3 DNA: TGTGCCAGCAGTTTAGGATACAGTACCTACAATGAGCAGTTCTTC

D gene: NA
J gene: TRBJ2-1
clone size: NA
V gene: TRBV3-1
CDR3 length: 15
CDR3 protein: CASSQDRTIRNEQFF
CDR3 DNA: TGTGCCAGCAGCCAAGATAGGACTATTAGGAATGAGCAGTTCTTC

D gene: NA
J gene: TRBJ1-2
clone size: NA
V gene: TRBV2
CDR3 length: 14
CDR3 protein: CASSRQADNYGYTF
CDR3 DNA: TGTGCCAGCAGTCGACAGGCCGATAACTATGGCTACACCTTC

D gene: TRBD1
J gene: TRBJ2-1
clone size: NA
V gene: TRBV5-1
CDR3 length: 16
CDR3 protein: CASSRWQRGQGNEQFF
CDR3 DNA: TGCGCCAGCAGCCGATGGCAGAGGGGACAGGGGAATGAGCAGTTCTTC

D gene: TRBD1
J gene: TRBJ2-3
clone size: few
V gene: TRBV24-1
CDR3 length: 15
CDR3 protein: CATSDSGTGRDTQYF
CDR3 DNA: TGTGCCACCAGTGATTCCGGGACAGGGCGCGATACGCAGTATTTT

D gene: TRBD1
J gene: TRBJ1-1
clone size: NA
V gene: TRBV12-3/TRBV12-4
CDR3 length: 17
CDR3 protein: CASSLSFTGGFNTEAFF
CDR3 DNA: TGTGCCAGCAGTTTATCTTTTACAGGGGGCTTTAACACTGAAGCTTTCTTT

D gene: NA
J gene: TRBJ1-5
clone size: NA
V gene: TRBV12-3/TRBV12-4
CDR3 length: 14
CDR3 protein: CASSYSRAGQPQHF
CDR3 DNA: TGTGCCAGCAGTTATTCCCGGGCGGGTCAGCCCCAGCATTTT

D gene: NA
J gene: TRBJ2-1
clone size: many
V gene: TRBV20-1
CDR3 length: 14
CDR3 protein: CSARGPGSYNEQFF
CDR3 DNA: TGCAGTGCTAGAGGCCCGGGCTCCTACAATGAGCAGTTCTTC

D gene: NA
J gene: TRBJ2-5
clone size: NA
V gene: TRBV12-3/TRBV12-4
CDR3 length: 13
CDR3 protein: CASGLDTQETQYF
CDR3 DNA: TGTGCCAGCGGGTTAGACACGCAAGAGACCCAGTACTTC

D gene: NA
J gene: TRBJ1-6
clone size: few
V gene: TRBV10-3
CDR3 length: 15
CDR3 protein: CAISDTDFYNSPLHF
CDR3 DNA: TGTGCCATCAGTGATACAGACTTCTATAATTCACCCCTCCACTTT

D gene: TRBD1
J gene: TRBJ1-6
clone size: NA
V gene: TRBV4-3
CDR3 length: 18
CDR3 protein: CASSQDRDREFVNSPLHF
CDR3 DNA: TGCGCCAGCAGCCAAGATCGCGACAGGGAGTTTGTAAATTCACCCCTCCACTTT

D gene: NA
J gene: TRBJ2-2
clone size: NA
V gene: TRBV5-1
CDR3 length: 16
CDR3 protein: CASSPGIGLGTGELFF
CDR3 DNA: TGCGCCAGCAGCCCGGGAATCGGGCTCGGCACCGGGGAGCTGTTTTTT

D gene: TRBD1
J gene: TRBJ2-7
clone size: NA
V gene: TRBV6-1
CDR3 length: 15
CDR3 protein: CASRQGGQTRYEQYF
CDR3 DNA: TGTGCCAGCAGACAAGGGGGACAGACCCGGTACGAGCAGTACTTC

D gene: NA
J gene: TRBJ2-2
clone size: few
V gene: TRBV12-3/TRBV12-4
CDR3 length: 15
CDR3 protein: CASSFSGIYTGELFF
CDR3 DNA: TGTGCCAGCAGTTTTTCCGGGATATACACCGGGGAGCTGTTTTTT

D gene: NA
J gene: TRBJ1-2
clone size: NA
V gene: TRBV10-3
CDR3 length: 15
CDR3 protein: CAISDKGQNNYGYTF
CDR3 DNA: TGTGCCATCAGTGATAAGGGGCAGAACAACTATGGCTACACCTTC

D gene: NA
J gene: TRBJ2-1
clone size: NA
V gene: TRBV6-5
CDR3 length: 15
CDR3 protein: CASSYERPAYNEQFF
CDR3 DNA: TGTGCCAGCAGTTACGAGCGCCCCGCCTACAATGAGCAGTTCTTC

D gene: NA
J gene: TRBJ1-2
clone size: few
V gene: TRBV5-5
CDR3 length: 15
CDR3 protein: CASSLVRQGYYGYTF
CDR3 DNA: TGTGCCAGCAGCTTGGTCCGGCAGGGTTACTATGGCTACACCTTC

D gene: NA
J gene: TRBJ2-3
clone size: few
V gene: TRBV5-6
CDR3 length: 16
CDR3 protein: CASSLGLDSFTDTQYF
CDR3 DNA: TGTGCCAGCAGCTTGGGTCTGGACAGCTTCACAGATACGCAGTATTTT

D gene: NA
J gene: TRBJ2-1
clone size: NA
V gene: TRBV4-1
CDR3 length: 16
CDR3 protein: CASSQGGGRGKNEQFF
CDR3 DNA: TGCGCCAGCAGCCAAGGGGGGGGCAGGGGAAAGAATGAGCAGTTCTTC

D gene: TRBD1
J gene: TRBJ2-7
clone size: few
V gene: TRBV28
CDR3 length: 12
CDR3 protein: CASGDRVGEQYF
CDR3 DNA: TGTGCCAGCGGGGACAGGGTGGGAGAGCAGTACTTC

D gene: NA
J gene: TRBJ1-5
clone size: many
V gene: TRBV15
CDR3 length: 15
CDR3 protein: CATSNDWTVNQPQHF
CDR3 DNA: TGTGCCACCAGCAATGATTGGACGGTCAATCAGCCCCAGCATTTT

D gene: NA
J gene: TRBJ2-5
clone size: NA
V gene: TRBV3-1
CDR3 length: 15
CDR3 protein: CASSPLGTYEETQYF
CDR3 DNA: TGTGCCAGCAGTCCCCTCGGGACTTACGAAGAGACCCAGTACTTC

D gene: NA
J gene: TRBJ2-1
clone size: NA
V gene: TRBV9
CDR3 length: 13
CDR3 protein: CASSVVLNNEQFF
CDR3 DNA: TGTGCCAGCAGCGTAGTTCTTAACAATGAGCAGTTCTTC

D gene: TRBD1
J gene: TRBJ1-2
clone size: NA
V gene: TRBV12-3/TRBV12-4
CDR3 length: 15
CDR3 protein: CASALGGQGGYGYTF
CDR3 DNA: TGTGCCAGCGCCTTGGGGGGACAGGGAGGCTATGGCTACACCTTC

D gene: NA
J gene: TRBJ2-7
clone size: NA
V gene: TRBV12-3/TRBV12-4
CDR3 length: 14
CDR3 protein: CASSSSTLPNEQYF
CDR3 DNA: TGTGCCAGCAGTTCTAGTACACTTCCAAACGAGCAGTACTTC

D gene: NA
J gene: TRBJ2-5
clone size: NA
V gene: TRBV7-8
CDR3 length: 14
CDR3 protein: CASSFHVTIVTQYF
CDR3 DNA: TGTGCCAGCAGCTTTCACGTTACTATCGTGACCCAGTACTTC

D gene: NA
J gene: TRBJ1-5
clone size: many
V gene: TRBV5-1
CDR3 length: 15
CDR3 protein: CASSLRPGSNQPQHF
CDR3 DNA: TGCGCCAGCAGCTTGCGTCCAGGGTCCAATCAGCCCCAGCATTTT

D gene: TRBD2
J gene: TRBJ2-1
clone size: few
V gene: TRBV11-1
CDR3 length: 16
CDR3 protein: CASSLMGLAKYNEQFF
CDR3 DNA: TGTGCCAGCAGCTTGATGGGACTAGCGAAATACAATGAGCAGTTCTTC

D gene: NA
J gene: TRBJ2-7
clone size: NA
V gene: TRBV12-3/TRBV12-4
CDR3 length: 13
CDR3 protein: CASSFSGADAQYF
CDR3 DNA: TGTGCCAGCAGTTTCTCGGGGGCGGACGCGCAGTACTTC

D gene: NA
J gene: TRBJ1-4
clone size: few
V gene: TRBV10-3
CDR3 length: 15
CDR3 protein: CAIRGALGPNEKLFF
CDR3 DNA: TGTGCCATCAGGGGTGCTCTAGGACCTAATGAAAAACTGTTTTTT

D gene: NA
J gene: TRBJ1-2
clone size: NA
V gene: TRBV6-2/TRBV6-3
CDR3 length: 15
CDR3 protein: CASSYSSEAGYGYTF
CDR3 DNA: TGTGCCAGCAGTTACTCGAGTGAGGCGGGCTATGGCTACACCTTC